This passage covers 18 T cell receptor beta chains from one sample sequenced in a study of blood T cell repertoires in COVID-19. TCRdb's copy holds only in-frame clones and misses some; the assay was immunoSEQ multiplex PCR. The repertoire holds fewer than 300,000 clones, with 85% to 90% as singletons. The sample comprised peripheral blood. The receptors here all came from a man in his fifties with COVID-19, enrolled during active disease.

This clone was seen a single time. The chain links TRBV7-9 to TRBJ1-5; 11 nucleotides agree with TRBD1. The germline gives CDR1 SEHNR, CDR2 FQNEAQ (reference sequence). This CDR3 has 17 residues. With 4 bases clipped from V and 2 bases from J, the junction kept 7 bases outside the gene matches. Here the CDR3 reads CASSSGQGAGGNQPQHF. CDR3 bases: TGTGCCAGCAGCTCCGGACAGGGGGCTGGGGGCAATCAGCCCCAGCATTTT.

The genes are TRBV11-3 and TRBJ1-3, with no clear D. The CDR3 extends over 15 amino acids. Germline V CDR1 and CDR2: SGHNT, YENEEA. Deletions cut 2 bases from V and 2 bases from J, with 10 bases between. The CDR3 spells CASSLNQAPGNTIYF. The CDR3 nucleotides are TGTGCCAGCAGCTTAAATCAGGCCCCTGGAAACACCATATATTTT.

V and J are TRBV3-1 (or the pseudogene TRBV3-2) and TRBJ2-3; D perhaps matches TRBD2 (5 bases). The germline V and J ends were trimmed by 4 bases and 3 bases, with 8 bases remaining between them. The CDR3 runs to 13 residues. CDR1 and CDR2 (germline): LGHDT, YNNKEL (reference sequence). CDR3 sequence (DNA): TGTGCCAGCAGCCCCCGCGGGACAGATACGCAGTATTTT. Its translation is CASSPRGTDTQYF.

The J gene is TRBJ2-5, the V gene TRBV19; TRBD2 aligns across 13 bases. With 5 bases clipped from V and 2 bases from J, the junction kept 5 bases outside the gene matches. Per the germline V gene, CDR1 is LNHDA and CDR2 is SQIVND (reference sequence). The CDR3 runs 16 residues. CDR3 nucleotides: TGTGCCAGTAGTGATCCGGGACTAGCGGGGCAAGAGACCCAGTACTTC. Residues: CASSDPGLAGQETQYF. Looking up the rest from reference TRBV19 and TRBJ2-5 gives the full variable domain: DGGITQSPKYLFRKEGQNVTLSCEQNLNHDAMYWYRQDPGQGLRLIYYSQIVNDFQKGDIAEGYSVSREKKESFPLTVTSAQKNPTAFYLCASSDPGLAGQETQYFGPGTRLLVL.

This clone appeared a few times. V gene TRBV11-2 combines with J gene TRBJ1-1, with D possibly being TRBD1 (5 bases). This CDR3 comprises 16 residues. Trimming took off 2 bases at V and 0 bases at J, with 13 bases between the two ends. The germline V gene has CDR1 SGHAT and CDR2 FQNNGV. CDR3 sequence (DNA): TGTGCCAGCAGCTTAAGAACTCCGGACATGAACACTGAAGCTTTCTTT. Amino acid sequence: CASSLRTPDMNTEAFF.

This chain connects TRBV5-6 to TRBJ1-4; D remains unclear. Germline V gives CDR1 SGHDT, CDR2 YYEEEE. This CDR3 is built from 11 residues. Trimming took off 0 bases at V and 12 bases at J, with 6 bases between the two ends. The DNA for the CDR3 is TGTGCCAGCAGCTTGGGCCGCGAACTGTTTTTT. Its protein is CASSLGRELFF.

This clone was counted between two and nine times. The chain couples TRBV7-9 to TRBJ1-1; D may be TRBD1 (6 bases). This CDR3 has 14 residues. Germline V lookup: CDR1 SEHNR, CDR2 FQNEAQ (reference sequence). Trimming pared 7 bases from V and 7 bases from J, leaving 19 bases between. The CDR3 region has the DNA TGTGCCAGCATCCCTCAGGGGACCAGCGGTGAAGCTTTCTTT. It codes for CASIPQGTSGEAFF.

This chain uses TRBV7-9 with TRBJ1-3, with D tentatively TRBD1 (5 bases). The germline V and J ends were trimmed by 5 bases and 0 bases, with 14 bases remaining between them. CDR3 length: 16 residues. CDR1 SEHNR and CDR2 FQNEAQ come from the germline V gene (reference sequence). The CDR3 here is CASSPREGFSGNTIYF. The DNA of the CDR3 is TGTGCCAGCAGCCCCCGGGAGGGGTTCTCTGGAAACACCATATATTTT.

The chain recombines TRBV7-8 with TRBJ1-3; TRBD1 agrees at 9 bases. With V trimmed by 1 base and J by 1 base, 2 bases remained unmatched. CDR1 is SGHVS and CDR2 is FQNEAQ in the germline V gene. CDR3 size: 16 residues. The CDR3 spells CASSLETGGSGNTIYF. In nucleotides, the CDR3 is TGTGCCAGCAGCTTAGAGACAGGGGGTTCTGGAAACACCATATATTTT. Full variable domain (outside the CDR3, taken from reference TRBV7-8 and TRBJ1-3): GAGVSQSPRYKVAKRGQDVALRCDPISGHVSLFWYQQALGQGPEFLTYFQNEAQLDKSGLPSDRFFAERPEGSVSTLKIQRTQQEDSAVYLCASSLETGGSGNTIYFGEGSWLTVV.

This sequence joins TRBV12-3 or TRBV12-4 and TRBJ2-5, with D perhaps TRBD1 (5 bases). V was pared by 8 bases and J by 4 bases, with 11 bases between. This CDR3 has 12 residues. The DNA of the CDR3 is TGTGCCAGCGGCTTTAGGGGAGAGACCCAGTACTTC. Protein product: CASGFRGETQYF.

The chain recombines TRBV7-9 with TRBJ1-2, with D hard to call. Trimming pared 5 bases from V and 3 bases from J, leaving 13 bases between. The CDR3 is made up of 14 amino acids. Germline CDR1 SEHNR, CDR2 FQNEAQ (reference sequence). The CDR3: CASSQSGSYYGYTF. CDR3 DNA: TGTGCCAGCAGCCAGAGCGGGAGCTACTATGGCTACACCTTC. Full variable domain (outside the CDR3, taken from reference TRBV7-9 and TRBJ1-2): DTGVSQNPRHKITKRGQNVTFRCDPISEHNRLYWYRQTLGQGPEFLTYFQNEAQLEKSRLLSDRFSAERPKGSFSTLEIQRTEQGDSAMYLCASSQSGSYYGYTFGSGTRLTVV.

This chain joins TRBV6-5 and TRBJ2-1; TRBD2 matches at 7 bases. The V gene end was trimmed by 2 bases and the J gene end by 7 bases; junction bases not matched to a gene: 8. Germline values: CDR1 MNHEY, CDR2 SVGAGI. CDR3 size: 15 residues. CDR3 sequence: CASSYPFGSGNEQFF. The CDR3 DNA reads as TGTGCCAGCAGTTACCCATTTGGTAGCGGGAATGAGCAGTTCTTC.

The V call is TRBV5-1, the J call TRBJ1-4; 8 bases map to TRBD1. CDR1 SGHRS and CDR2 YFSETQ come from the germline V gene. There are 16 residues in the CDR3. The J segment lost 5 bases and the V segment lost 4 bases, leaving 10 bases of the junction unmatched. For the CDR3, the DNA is TGCGCCAGCAGCAGCTCAGGGGGCTCCGTGAATGAAAAACTGTTTTTT. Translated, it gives CASSSSGGSVNEKLFF.

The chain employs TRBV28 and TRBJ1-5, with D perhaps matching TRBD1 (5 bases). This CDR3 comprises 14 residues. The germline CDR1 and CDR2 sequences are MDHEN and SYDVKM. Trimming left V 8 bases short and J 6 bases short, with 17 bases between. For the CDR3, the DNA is TGTGCCAGCCTCTTGCAGGGAGGAGGTCAGCCCCAGCATTTT. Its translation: CASLLQGGGQPQHF.

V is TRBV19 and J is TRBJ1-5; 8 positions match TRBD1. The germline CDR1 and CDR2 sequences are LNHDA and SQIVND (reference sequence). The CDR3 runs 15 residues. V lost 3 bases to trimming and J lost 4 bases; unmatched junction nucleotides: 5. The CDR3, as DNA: TGTGCCAGTAGTATGGGGACAGGAATTAATCAGCCCCAGCATTTT. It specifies CASSMGTGINQPQHF.

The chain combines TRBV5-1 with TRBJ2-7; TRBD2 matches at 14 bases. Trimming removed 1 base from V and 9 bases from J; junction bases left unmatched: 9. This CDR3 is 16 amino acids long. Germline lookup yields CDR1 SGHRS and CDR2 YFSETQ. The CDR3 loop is CASSLSTGTSGRGQYF. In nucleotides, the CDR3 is TGCGCCAGCAGCTTGTCGACCGGGACTAGCGGGAGAGGGCAGTACTTC.

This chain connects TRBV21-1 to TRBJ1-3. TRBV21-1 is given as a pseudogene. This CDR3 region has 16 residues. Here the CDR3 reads CASTRGGPPSGNTIYF. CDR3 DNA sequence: TGTGCCAGCACCCGGGGAGGCCCGCCATCTGGAAACACCATATATTTT.

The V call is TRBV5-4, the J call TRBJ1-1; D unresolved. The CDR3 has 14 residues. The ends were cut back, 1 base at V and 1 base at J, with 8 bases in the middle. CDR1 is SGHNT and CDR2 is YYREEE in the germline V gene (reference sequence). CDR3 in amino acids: CASSLRRENTEAFF. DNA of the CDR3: TGTGCCAGCAGCTTGAGGAGGGAGAACACTGAAGCTTTCTTT.